The source of this T cell receptor beta chain is a study of beta chain features in type 1 diabetes (dated by TCRdb to 2016 to 2019). About the investigation overall: Mean age, gender distribution, total cell number and subset yield were not different between patients and healthy donors. Naive and central memory subsets were obtained from all 30 or so donors, but regulatory and stem cell-like memory subsets were isolated from only 8 patients and roughly eight healthy donors. In the study, recently diagnosed type 1 diabetes patients and matched healthy donors were compared on the TCRB repertoires of their sorted circulating CD4+ T cell subsets. A total of about 110,000,000 sorted cells were examined across all samples, and a strong correlation was observed between cell number per subset and RNA yield. General study outcomes and caveats: In all four CD4+ subsets, TCRB CDR3 length was moderately but significantly shorter in type 1 diabetes patients. The naive, central memory and regulatory TCRB repertoires appeared to resemble one another more closely among patients than among healthy donors. HLA sub-analyses involved small numbers of individuals, so any influence of HLA type on TCRB rearrangement remained unresolved. Patients with type 1 diabetes made fewer insertions and deleted more nucleotides at VDJ recombination sites, implying thymic rearrangement abnormalities. Because cDNA was sequenced instead of genomic DNA, highly expressing activated cells could be over-represented, though the groups showed no difference in activation or CD3 levels. Shorter templates might be favored by PCR, yet because patient and control samples were amplified and corrected together, any such skew would affect both groups equally.

All of the isolated RNA was reverse transcribed with the High Capacity cDNA Reverse Transcription Kit, so expressed TCRB transcripts were sequenced. Naive, central memory and regulatory T cell samples underwent deep immunoSEQ sequencing, averaging approximately 3.3 million total reads per sample. Sorted cells were lysed in RLT buffer, and RNA was extracted using DNase-treated RNeasy Micro or Mini kits according to cell number. Each cell subset was processed on its own to prevent cross-contamination, while patient and healthy donor samples were processed together. Using the immunoSEQ multiplex PCR, TCRB sequences were amplified from cDNA into 87-bp fragments spanning the CDR3 region. Sequencing of the amplicons was performed on the Illumina HiSeq platform. The authors processed their data as follows. PCR bias was computationally corrected using synthetic template baselines, reads within Hamming distance 2 were collapsed, and singletons that could not be merged were discarded. Reads were aligned to IMGT to assign V, D and J genes, CDR3 length, and insertions or deletions at six rearrangement sites. Within each subset, clonotype counts were normalized to sorted cell number, and only after that were true diversity and Gini coefficients computed with the tcR R package. Repertoire sharing was quantified using the overlap coefficient calculated on TCRB nucleotide sequences. Held by TCRdb, this immuneACCESS table contains in-frame sequences only and omits some clones. Under half of the omission traces to an unresolved V gene where checked; the cause of the rest is unknown. The DNA was the basis for D and trimming; V, J and clone size are from that table. The sample table contains about 240,000 clones; only one count was recorded for 25% to 30% of them. The ten largest clones capture around 4% of the sample.

Each donor gave one peripheral blood draw, averaging roughly 0.11 L, which was collected into heparinised tubes. A BD FACSAria II and a panel including CD45RO, CCR7, CD25, CD127, CD95 and CD27 were used to sort naive, central memory, regulatory and stem cell-like memory CD4+ T cells. Purity was above 98% for every sorted population. PBMCs were isolated right away by Lymphoprep density gradient centrifugation and were stained directly, without culture. So that batch effects would be minimized, each experiment stained and sorted samples in pairs, pairing one healthy donor with one patient. Reading from cysteine to phenylalanine, the CDR3 counts 13 amino acids. Just the 39-base CDR3 DNA is kept, in frame starting at base 1. Relative to germline, V is 5 bases shorter and J is 2 bases shorter, with 8 bases between their ends. Sequences SGHTA (CDR1) and FQGNSA (CDR2) are obtained from the germline V gene.

In the case of this clone: The antigen this receptor binds is unknown. No much larger clone is present one base from it, and per-base qualities are unavailable.

The receptor was derived from a man aged 30-40 years in good health. The chain uses TRBV7-2 and TRBJ2-3; the D gene remains uncertain. Input material: central memory CD4+ T cells from blood. Here is the DNA: TGTGCCAGCAGCCGTGAGCCCACAGATACGCAGTATTTT. This encodes CASSREPTDTQYF.